This TCR beta chain was found in a study of tumor-infiltrating lymphocytes in primary liver carcinoma. Study as a whole: Patients had primary liver carcinoma treated by surgical resection. Subjects consisted of male and female patients aged 30 to 69 years. Study findings and constraints: Pairs comparing tumor with adjacent tissue or blood overlapped less than pairs drawn from tumor regions.

Both blood RNA, taken from unsorted whole blood, and germline DNA were extracted. No patient had received treatment, and all had chronic HBV infection. The researchers produced TCR beta cDNA from approximately 460 ng total RNA with a constant-region primer. Three rounds of nested multiplex PCR with slightly modified ARM-PCR produced TCR beta libraries. With TRBV1-TRBV30 forward primers and a C-beta reverse primer, the first two PCR rounds were run for nine to eleven cycles each. Each CDR3 protein gets one entry after TCRdb re-called the multiplex PCR reads with MiXCR. The sample has fewer than 400,000 distinct CDR3 sequences, roughly 60% seen once. As for this clonotype: Its antigen is unknown. A much bigger clone sits one base away, suggesting this may be a read error.

The CDR3 totals 17 residues. From germline, CDR1 is LGHNA and CDR2 YNFKEQ. The rearrangement uses TRBV4-2 and TRBJ2-4, with D perhaps being TRBD1 or TRBD2 (6 bases each). Material for sequencing was peripheral blood. This sequence originates from a woman younger than 45 with primary liver carcinoma and hepatitis B virus infection. In DNA, the CDR3 is TGTACCAGCAGCCAAGGGGACGGGGGCTCGGCCAAAAACATTCAGTACTTC. This codes for CTSSQGDGGSAKNIQYF.